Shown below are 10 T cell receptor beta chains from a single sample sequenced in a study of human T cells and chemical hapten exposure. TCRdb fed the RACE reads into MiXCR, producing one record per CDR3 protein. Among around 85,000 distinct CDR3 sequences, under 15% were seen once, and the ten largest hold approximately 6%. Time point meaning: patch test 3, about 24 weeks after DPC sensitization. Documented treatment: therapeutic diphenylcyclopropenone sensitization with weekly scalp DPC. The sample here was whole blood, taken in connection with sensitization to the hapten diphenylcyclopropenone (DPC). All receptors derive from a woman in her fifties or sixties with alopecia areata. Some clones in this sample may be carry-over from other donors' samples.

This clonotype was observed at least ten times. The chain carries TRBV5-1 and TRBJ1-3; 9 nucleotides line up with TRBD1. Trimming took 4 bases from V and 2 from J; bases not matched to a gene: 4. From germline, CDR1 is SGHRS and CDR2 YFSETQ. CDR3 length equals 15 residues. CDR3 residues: CASSPGTGTGNTIYF. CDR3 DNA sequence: TGCGCCAGCAGCCCGGGGACAGGGACTGGAAACACCATATATTTT. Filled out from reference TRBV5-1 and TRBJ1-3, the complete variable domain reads KAGVTQTPRYLIKTRGQQVTLSCSPISGHRSVSWYQQTPGQGLQFLFEYFSETQRNKGNFPGRFSGRQFSNSRSEMNVSTLELGDSALYLCASSPGTGTGNTIYFGEGSWLTVV.

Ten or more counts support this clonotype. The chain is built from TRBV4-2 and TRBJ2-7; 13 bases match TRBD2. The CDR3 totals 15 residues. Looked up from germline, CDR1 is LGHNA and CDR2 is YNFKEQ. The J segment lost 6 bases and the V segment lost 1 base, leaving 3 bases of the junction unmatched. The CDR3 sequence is CASSQGTSGSSEQYF. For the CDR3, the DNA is TGTGCCAGCAGCCAAGGGACTAGCGGGAGTAGCGAGCAGTACTTC.

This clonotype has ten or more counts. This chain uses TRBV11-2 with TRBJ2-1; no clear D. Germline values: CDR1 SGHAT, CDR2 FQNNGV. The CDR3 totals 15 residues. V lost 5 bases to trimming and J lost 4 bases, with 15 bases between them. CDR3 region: CASSPNMNGYNEQFF. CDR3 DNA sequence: TGTGCCAGCAGCCCAAATATGAACGGGTACAATGAGCAGTTCTTC.

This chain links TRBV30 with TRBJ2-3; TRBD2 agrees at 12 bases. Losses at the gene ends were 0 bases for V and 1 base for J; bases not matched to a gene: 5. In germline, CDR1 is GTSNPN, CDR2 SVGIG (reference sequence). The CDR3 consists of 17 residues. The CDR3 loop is CAWSVRRTSGGTDTQYF. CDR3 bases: TGTGCCTGGAGTGTTCGGCGGACTAGCGGGGGCACAGATACGCAGTATTTT.

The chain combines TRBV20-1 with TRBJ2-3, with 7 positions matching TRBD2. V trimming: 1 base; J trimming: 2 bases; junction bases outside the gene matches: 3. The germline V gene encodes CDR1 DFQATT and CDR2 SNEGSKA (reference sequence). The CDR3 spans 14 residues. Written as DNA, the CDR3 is TGCAGTGCTAGAGTTGCGGGAGTCACAGATACGCAGTATTTT. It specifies CSARVAGVTDTQYF.

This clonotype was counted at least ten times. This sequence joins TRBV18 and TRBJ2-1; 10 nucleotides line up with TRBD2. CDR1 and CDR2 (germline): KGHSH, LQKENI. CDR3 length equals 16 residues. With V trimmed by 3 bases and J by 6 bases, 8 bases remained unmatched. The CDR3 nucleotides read TGTGCCAGCTCACCCCCTAGCGGGAGAAGGGGCAATGAGCAGTTCTTC. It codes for CASSPPSGRRGNEQFF.

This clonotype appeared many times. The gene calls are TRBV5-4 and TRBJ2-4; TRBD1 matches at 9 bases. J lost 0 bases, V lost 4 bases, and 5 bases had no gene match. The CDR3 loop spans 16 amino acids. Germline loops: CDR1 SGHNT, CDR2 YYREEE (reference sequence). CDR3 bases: TGTGCCAGCAGCCCGAAGGACAGGGGAGCCAAAAACATTCAGTACTTC. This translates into CASSPKDRGAKNIQYF.

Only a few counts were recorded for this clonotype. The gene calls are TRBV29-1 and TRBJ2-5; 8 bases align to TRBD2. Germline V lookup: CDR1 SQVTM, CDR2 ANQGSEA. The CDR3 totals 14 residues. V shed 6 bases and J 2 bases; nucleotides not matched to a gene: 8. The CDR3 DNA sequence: TGCAGCGTCGCAAGCGGGAGTAGGCAAGAGACCCAGTACTTC. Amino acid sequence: CSVASGSRQETQYF. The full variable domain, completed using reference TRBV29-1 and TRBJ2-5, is SAVISQKPSRDICQRGTSLTIQCQVDSQVTMMFWYRQQPGQSLTLIATANQGSEATYESGFVIDKFPISRPNLTFSTLTVSNMSPEDSSIYLCSVASGSRQETQYFGPGTRLLVL.

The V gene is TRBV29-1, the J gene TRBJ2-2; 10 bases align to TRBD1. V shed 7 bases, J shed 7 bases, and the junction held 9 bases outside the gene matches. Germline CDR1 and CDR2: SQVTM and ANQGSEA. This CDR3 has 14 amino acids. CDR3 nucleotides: TGCAGCGGGGCTGACAGGGGGCGGAACGGGGAGCTGTTTTTT. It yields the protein CSGADRGRNGELFF.

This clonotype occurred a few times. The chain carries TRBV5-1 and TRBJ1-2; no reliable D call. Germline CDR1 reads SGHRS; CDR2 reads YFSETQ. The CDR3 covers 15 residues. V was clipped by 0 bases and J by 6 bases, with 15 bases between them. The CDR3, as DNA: TGCGCCAGCAGCTTGGTTTCGGGATATGGAAATGGCTACACCTTC. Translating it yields CASSLVSGYGNGYTF.